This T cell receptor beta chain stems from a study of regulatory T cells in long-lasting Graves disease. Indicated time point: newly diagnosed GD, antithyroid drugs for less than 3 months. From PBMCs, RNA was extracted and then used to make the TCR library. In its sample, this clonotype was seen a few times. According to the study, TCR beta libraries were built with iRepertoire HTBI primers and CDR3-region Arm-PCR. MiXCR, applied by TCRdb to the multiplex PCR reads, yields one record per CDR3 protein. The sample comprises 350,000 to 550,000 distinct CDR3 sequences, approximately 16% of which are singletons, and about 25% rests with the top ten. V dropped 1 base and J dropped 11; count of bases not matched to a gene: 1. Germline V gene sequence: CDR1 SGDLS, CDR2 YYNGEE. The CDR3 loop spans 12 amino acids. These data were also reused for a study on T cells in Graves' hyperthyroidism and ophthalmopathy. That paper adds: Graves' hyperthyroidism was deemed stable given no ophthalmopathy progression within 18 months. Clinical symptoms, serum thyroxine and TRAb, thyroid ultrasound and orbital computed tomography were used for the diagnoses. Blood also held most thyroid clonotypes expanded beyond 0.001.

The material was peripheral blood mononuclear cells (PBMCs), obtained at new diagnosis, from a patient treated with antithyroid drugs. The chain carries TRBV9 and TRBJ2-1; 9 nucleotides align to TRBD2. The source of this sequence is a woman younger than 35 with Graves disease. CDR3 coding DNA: TGTGCCAGCAGCGTACCTAGCGGGAAGCAGTTCTTC. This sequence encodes CASSVPSGKQFF.